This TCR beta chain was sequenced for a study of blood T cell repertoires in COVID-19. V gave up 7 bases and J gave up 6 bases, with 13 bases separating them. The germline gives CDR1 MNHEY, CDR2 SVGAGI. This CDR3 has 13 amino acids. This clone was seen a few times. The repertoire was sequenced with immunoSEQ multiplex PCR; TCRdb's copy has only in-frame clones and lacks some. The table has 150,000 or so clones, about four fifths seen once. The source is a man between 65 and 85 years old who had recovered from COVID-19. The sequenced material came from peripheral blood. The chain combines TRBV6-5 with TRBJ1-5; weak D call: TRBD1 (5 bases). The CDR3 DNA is TGTGCCAGCACGGCCATGCAGGGTCAGCCCCAGCATTTT. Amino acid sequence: CASTAMQGQPQHF.